The next 22 T cell receptor beta chains were all read from a single sample in a study of CD8 T cells in ankylosing spondylitis. Study results and caveats: Made up of about eight highly homologous variants, a TCR beta motif appeared characteristic of ankylosing spondylitis blood.

TCRdb processed the 5' RACE reads anew with MiXCR; each CDR3 protein has one entry. The sample carries around 440,000 distinct CDR3 sequences, roughly 17% recorded once. These receptors' antigens are unknown. Specimen: blood, either unsorted or a sorted T cell fraction (not recorded which). The origin of the receptors is a male donor with ankylosing spondylitis.

There are a few counts of this clonotype. The gene calls are TRBV20-1 and TRBJ1-4; D unclear. The CDR3 extends over 16 amino acids. Germline loops: CDR1 DFQATT, CDR2 SNEGSKA (reference sequence). V lost 3 bases and J lost 6, with 20 bases in between. The CDR3 nucleotides read TGCAGTGCTAGTCGAACCAACAGCCCGACTCATGAAAAACTGTTTTTT. Amino acid sequence: CSASRTNSPTHEKLFF.

The chain uses TRBV11-2 and TRBJ2-7, with a tentative D call TRBD1 (5 bases). Trimming left V 7 bases short and J 3 bases short, with 28 bases between. Germline CDR1 reads SGHAT; CDR2 reads FQNNGV. The CDR3 spans 18 residues. The CDR3 loop reads CASTLRALGQVGFYEQYF. CDR3 nucleotides: TGTGCCAGCACCCTGCGCGCTCTGGGGCAGGTGGGGTTCTACGAGCAGTACTTC. The entire variable domain, with the rest obtained from reference TRBV11-2 and TRBJ2-7, is as follows: EAGVAQSPRYKIIEKRQSVAFWCNPISGHATLYWYQQILGQGPKLLIQFQNNGVVDDSQLPKDRFSAERLKGVDSTLKIQPAKLEDSAVYLCASTLRALGQVGFYEQYFGPGTRLTVT.

This clonotype appeared a single time. The chain carries TRBV20-1 and TRBJ1-1; the match to TRBD1 covers 8 bases. In germline, CDR1 is DFQATT, CDR2 SNEGSKA (reference sequence). This CDR3 is built from 14 residues. J lost 5 bases, V lost 3 bases, and 8 bases had no gene match. In DNA form, the CDR3 reads TGCAGTGCTAGCCAGGTCAGGGGGCATACTGAAGCTTTCTTT. Protein sequence: CSASQVRGHTEAFF.

This clonotype was seen a handful of times. This chain uses TRBV5-6 with TRBJ2-3; D is undetermined. V was cut by 0 bases and J by 2 bases, with 10 bases left in between. Germline assignment: CDR1 SGHDT and CDR2 YYEEEE. The CDR3 totals 15 residues. CDR3 sequence reads: CASSLGGQPTDTQYF. The CDR3 coding sequence is TGTGCCAGCAGCTTGGGTGGGCAGCCCACAGATACGCAGTATTTT. The full variable domain, its missing parts supplied by reference TRBV5-6 and TRBJ2-3, is DAGVTQSPTHLIKTRGQQVTLRCSPKSGHDTVSWYQQALGQGPQFIFQYYEEEERQRGNFPDRFSGHQFPNYSSELNVNALLLGDSALYLCASSLGGQPTDTQYFGPGTRLTVL.

This clonotype was seen a handful of times. The CDR3 DNA reads as TGTGCCAGCAGCTTGTCACAGGGAAGCGCTGAAGCTTTCTTT. As protein: CASSLSQGSAEAFF. The rearrangement links TRBV11-2 to TRBJ1-1; possibly TRBD1 for D (6 bases). V was pared by 3 bases and J by 6 bases, with 14 bases between. This CDR3 is built from 14 residues. Per the germline V gene, CDR1 is SGHAT and CDR2 is FQNNGV.

The sample holds a few counts of this clonotype. The chain recombines TRBV6-1 with TRBJ1-2, with D unclear. CDR3 size: 11 residues. Germline loops: CDR1 MNHNS, CDR2 SASEGT. V was shortened by 1 base and J by 5 bases, with 2 bases between the two germline ends. This CDR3 is CASSEGYGYTF. In DNA, the CDR3 is TGTGCCAGCAGTGAAGGTTATGGCTACACCTTC.

The V gene is TRBV10-3, the J gene TRBJ2-2; a weak D match, TRBD2 (6 bases). CDR3 size: 16 residues. Looked up from germline, CDR1 is ENHRY and CDR2 is SYGVKD. Between the trimmed V and J ends, which lost 5 bases and 0 bases, there was a span of 13 bases. DNA for the CDR3: TGTGCCATCAGTAACACCGGGACTTCGAACACCGGGGAGCTGTTTTTT. This gives the protein CAISNTGTSNTGELFF.

This chain connects TRBV7-3 to TRBJ2-5; TRBD2 matches at 8 bases. The germline V gene has CDR1 SGHTA and CDR2 FQGTGA. The V gene end was trimmed by 4 bases and the J gene end by 4 bases; junction bases not matched to a gene: 5. The CDR3 sequence is 14 residues long. The CDR3 coding sequence is TGTGCCAGCAGCTACGCGGGGGGAGGAGAGACCCAGTACTTC. It translates to CASSYAGGGETQYF.

The chain carries TRBV3-1 and TRBJ1-1; possible D gene TRBD1, 5 bases. CDR1 LGHDT and CDR2 YNNKEL come from the germline V gene (reference sequence). The CDR3 length is 16 residues. V lost 4 bases and J 4 bases, leaving 19 bases between the germline ends. This chain's CDR3 is CASSLHRGSSPTEAFF. The CDR3, as DNA: TGTGCCAGCAGCCTTCACCGGGGCAGTAGTCCCACTGAAGCTTTCTTT.

This sequence joins TRBV7-9 and TRBJ2-3, with unresolved D. Germline lookup yields CDR1 SEHNR and CDR2 FQNEAQ (reference sequence). With 7 bases removed from V and 0 bases from J, the gap between germline ends came to 11 bases. There are 14 residues in the CDR3. In nucleotides, the CDR3 is TGTGCCAGCATCCTAAGCTTTAGCACAGATACGCAGTATTTT. Translated, it gives CASILSFSTDTQYF.

This clonotype was picked up a small number of times. An end of the junction differs from the germline gene, which may be a read error. V is TRBV7-3 and J is TRBJ2-5; D could derive from TRBD1 or TRBD2 (5 bases each). Germline-derived CDR1 and CDR2 are SGHTA and FQGTGA. CDR3 length: 13 residues. CDR3 protein: CASSLTGVEIQYF. The CDR3 nucleotides read TGTGCCAGCAGCTTAACGGGGGTAGAGATCCAGTACTTC.

Only a few counts were recorded for this clonotype. In nucleotides, the CDR3 is TGTGCCAGCAGTGAGCCAACGTCGCGTGGCTACACCTTC. Translation: CASSEPTSRGYTF. This chain links TRBV6-1 with TRBJ1-2; D call uncertain. This CDR3 is 13 amino acids long. Germline assignment: CDR1 MNHNS and CDR2 SASEGT. V lost 3 bases and J 7 bases, leaving 12 bases between the germline ends.

This chain connects TRBV9 to TRBJ1-5; a weak D match, TRBD1 (5 bases). CDR1 SGDLS and CDR2 YYNGEE come from the germline V gene. V lost 2 bases, J lost 4 bases, and 10 bases lay in between. There are 14 residues in the CDR3. CDR3 DNA: TGTGCCAGCAGCGTCGGGGGTACAAATCAGCCCCAGCATTTT. This codes for CASSVGGTNQPQHF.

This clonotype was detected many times. This sequence joins TRBV12-3 or TRBV12-4 and TRBJ1-4, with D unresolved. V was cut by 7 bases and J by 1 base, with 13 bases left in between. CDR3 length: 15 residues. The CDR3, as DNA: TGTGCCAGCACCCCCTTGGGCAAAACTAATGAAAAACTGTTTTTT. It is translated as CASTPLGKTNEKLFF.

The CDR3 DNA is TGCAGTGCTAGGTCGTGGAGGGATGAAAAACTGTTTTTT. Translation: CSARSWRDEKLFF. The chain employs TRBV20-1 and TRBJ1-4; D gene unclear. Germline-derived CDR1 and CDR2 are DFQATT and SNEGSKA (reference sequence). This CDR3 region has 13 residues. V was trimmed by 3 bases and J by 6 bases, leaving 11 bases between them.

The chain combines TRBV20-1 with TRBJ1-5; tentatively, D is TRBD1 (6 bases). The CDR3 contains 12 residues. Germline CDR1 is DFQATT and CDR2 is SNEGSKA (reference sequence). Trimming pared 3 bases from V and 4 bases from J, leaving 7 bases between. CDR3 coding DNA: TGCAGTGCTAGTCAGGGGAATCAGCCCCAGCATTTT. Residues: CSASQGNQPQHF.

The rearrangement uses TRBV9 and TRBJ2-7; D is uncertain. V was pared by 0 bases and J by 0 bases, with 10 bases between. The germline V gene encodes CDR1 SGDLS and CDR2 YYNGEE. The CDR3 loop spans 15 amino acids. For the CDR3, the DNA is TGTGCCAGCAGCGTAGGGTTAGGGCCCTCCTACGAGCAGTACTTC. It codes for CASSVGLGPSYEQYF.

This clonotype appeared once. The chain carries TRBV20-1 and TRBJ2-1; D is uncertain. V lost 3 bases to trimming and J lost 15 bases, with 18 bases between them. CDR3 length: 12 amino acids. The V gene's germline CDR1 is DFQATT and CDR2 SNEGSKA (reference sequence). CDR3 residues: CSASDQSNTGFF. The CDR3 coding sequence is TGCAGTGCTAGTGACCAGAGCAACACGGGGTTCTTC.

This clonotype has a handful of counts. V and J are TRBV20-1 and TRBJ2-7; D is unresolved. The V end lost 3 bases, the J end lost 0 bases, and 12 bases lay between the germline ends. In germline, CDR1 is DFQATT, CDR2 SNEGSKA (reference sequence). The CDR3 contains 14 residues. CDR3 DNA sequence: TGCAGTGCTAGGAGTCAGATTAGCTCCTACGAGCAGTACTTC. It encodes CSARSQISSYEQYF.

In its sample, this clonotype was seen many times. This chain links TRBV5-5 with TRBJ2-2; 12 nucleotides line up with TRBD2. V lost 2 bases to trimming and J lost 9 bases; unmatched junction nucleotides: 5. CDR1 and CDR2 (germline): SGHKS, YYEKEE (reference sequence). The CDR3 is 15 residues long. CDR3 loop: CASSLTSGGYRELFF. For the CDR3, the DNA is TGTGCCAGCAGCTTAACTAGCGGGGGGTACCGGGAGCTGTTTTTT.

This clonotype was observed a handful of times. V usage is TRBV7-2 and J usage is TRBJ2-1; D unclear. Germline-derived CDR1 and CDR2 are SGHTA and FQGNSA. The CDR3 length is 15 residues. Trimming took off 5 bases at V and 2 bases at J, with 13 bases between the two ends. The CDR3 region has the DNA TGTGCCAGCAGCCCCTTCGTACTCGCCTACAATGAGCAGTTCTTC. Protein sequence: CASSPFVLAYNEQFF.

This clonotype was seen a handful of times. The rearrangement links TRBV7-9 to TRBJ2-7; tentatively, D is TRBD2 (7 bases). Germline values: CDR1 SEHNR, CDR2 FQNEAQ (reference sequence). The CDR3 spans 15 residues. Trimming shortened V by 5 bases and J by 3 bases, and 17 bases separated the two germline ends. CDR3 DNA sequence: TGTGCCAGCAGCAGGGGGACTACTTATGGCTACGAGCAGTACTTC. Protein sequence: CASSRGTTYGYEQYF.